These 24 T cell receptor beta chains were sequenced from one sample in a study of control samples from healthy donors and cancer patients. Assay: immunoSEQ multiplex PCR; the TCRdb copy retains only in-frame clones and omits some. The sample holds about 28,000 clones; roughly 91% are singletons and the top ten take roughly 12%. The sequenced sample was PBMCs. The receptors were sampled from a man in his fifties with lung cancer.

This chain uses TRBV7-8 with TRBJ1-5; a possible D gene is TRBD1 (5 bases). CDR1 is SGHVS, CDR2 FQNEAQ, per germline. V lost 2 bases, J lost 1 base, and 9 bases lay in between. CDR3 length equals 15 residues. In DNA form, the CDR3 reads TGTGCCAGCAGCTTATGGGGGGAGAGCAATCAGCCCCAGCATTTT. Its protein is CASSLWGESNQPQHF.

V and J are TRBV9 and TRBJ1-6; possible D gene TRBD1, 5 bases. This CDR3 is 13 amino acids long. The germline V gene encodes CDR1 SGDLS and CDR2 YYNGEE. Deletions cut 2 bases from V and 8 bases from J, with 8 bases between. The CDR3 here is CASSVARDSPLHF. The CDR3 bases are TGTGCCAGCAGCGTTGCCAGGGATTCACCCCTCCACTTT.

About this clone: Here the CDR3 omits its conserved ending phenylalanine or tryptophan, so a read error is the likely source. The DNA is omitted, as the CDR3 cannot be located on it reliably, and the CDR3 follows TCRdb's listing. The chain joins TRBV28 to TRBJ1-2; the D call of TRBD1 is as the table states it, not checked on the DNA. Germline V gene data show CDR1 as MDHEN and CDR2 as SYDVKM. The CDR3 spans 13 amino acids, including both terminal residues. The CDR3 here is CASSPSSGTGLLV.

The genes are TRBV3-1 (or the pseudogene TRBV3-2) and TRBJ2-3, with D possibly being TRBD2 (6 bases). The CDR3 length is 14 residues. Between the trimmed V and J ends, which lost 4 bases and 6 bases, there was a span of 14 bases. Germline V gene lookup returns CDR1 LGHDT and CDR2 YNNKEL (reference sequence). The CDR3 reads CASSPGGGADTQYF. The CDR3 coding sequence is TGTGCCAGCAGCCCCGGGGGTGGGGCTGATACGCAGTATTTT.

CDR3 sequence reads: CASSLTPGFSGGKLFF. In DNA form, the CDR3 reads TGTGCCAGCAGCTTGACTCCCGGGTTTTCGGGTGGAAAACTGTTTTTT. The genes are TRBV5-5 and TRBJ1-4; D not resolved. Germline V gene sequence: CDR1 SGHKS, CDR2 YYEKEE (reference sequence). Trimming removed 1 base from V and 10 bases from J, with 20 bases in between. The CDR3 spans 16 residues.

The chain recombines TRBV5-1 with TRBJ2-7, with 16 bases aligning to TRBD2. Looked up from germline, CDR1 is SGHRS and CDR2 is YFSETQ. With V trimmed by 8 bases and J by 5 bases, 13 bases remained unmatched. This CDR3 contains 17 residues. DNA of the CDR3: TGCGCCAGTTCTCCCGGGACTAGCGGGGGGGCTTGGGACGAGCAGTACTTC. It specifies CASSPGTSGGAWDEQYF.

The chain joins TRBV28 to TRBJ1-1; D gene uncertain. Trimming stripped 5 bases from V and 11 bases from J, with 12 bases between. CDR1 and CDR2 from the germline V gene are MDHEN and SYDVKM. The CDR3 spans 11 residues. In DNA, the CDR3 is TGTGCCAGCAGTGTAACAGAGCGGGCTTTCTTT. Its translation is CASSVTERAFF. The whole variable domain, remainder taken from reference TRBV28 and TRBJ1-1, is DVKVTQSSRYLVKRTGEKVFLECVQDMDHENMFWYRQDPGLGLRLIYFSYDVKMKEKGDIPEGYSVSREKKERFSLILESASTNQTSMYLCASSVTERAFFGQGTRLTVV.

The chain employs TRBV3-1 (or the pseudogene TRBV3-2) and TRBJ2-7; no clear D gene. In germline, CDR1 is LGHDT, CDR2 YNNKEL (reference sequence). V lost 3 bases and J lost 3, with 12 bases in between. CDR3 length: 14 amino acids. The CDR3 here is CASSHSFRLYEQYF. CDR3 in DNA: TGTGCCAGCAGCCACAGTTTTAGACTCTACGAGCAGTACTTC.

V and J are TRBV6-5 and TRBJ1-4; 10 positions agree with TRBD1. The CDR3 sequence is 14 residues long. Per germline, CDR1 MNHEY and CDR2 SVGAGI. J was trimmed by 6 bases and V by 6 bases; bases with no gene match: 4. The CDR3: CASRSGTGDEKLFF. As DNA, the CDR3 is TGTGCCAGCAGATCCGGGACAGGGGATGAAAAACTGTTTTTT.

The V and J genes are TRBV9 and TRBJ2-5, with unresolved D. The germline V gene has CDR1 SGDLS and CDR2 YYNGEE. This CDR3 region has 13 residues. V was clipped by 0 bases and J by 3 bases, with 6 bases between them. DNA of the CDR3: TGTGCCAGCAGCGTAGGGGTAAAAGAGACCCAGTACTTC. Its translation is CASSVGVKETQYF.

The chain uses TRBV7-9 and TRBJ1-5; possibly TRBD1 for D (6 bases). This CDR3 comprises 14 residues. Between the trimmed V and J ends, which lost 8 bases and 5 bases, there was a span of 16 bases. The germline CDR1 and CDR2 sequences are SEHNR and FQNEAQ (reference sequence). CDR3 protein: CASGGGSVDQPQHF. The CDR3 DNA is TGTGCCAGCGGAGGGGGAAGCGTCGATCAGCCCCAGCATTTT.

The V gene is TRBV3-1 (or the pseudogene TRBV3-2), the J gene TRBJ2-7; D call uncertain. Trimming removed 8 bases at V and 5 bases at J, with 13 bases between. Germline V lookup: CDR1 LGHDT, CDR2 YNNKEL (reference sequence). CDR3 size: 12 residues. CDR3 residues: CASWNRADEQYF. The CDR3 DNA is TGTGCCAGCTGGAACAGAGCCGACGAGCAGTACTTC.

The J gene is TRBJ2-2, the V gene TRBV6-5, with D tentatively TRBD1 or TRBD2 (5 bases each). CDR1 MNHEY and CDR2 SVGAGI come from the germline V gene. The V gene lost 10 bases and the J gene lost 4 bases, with 13 bases spanning the gap. The CDR3 is 13 residues long. CDR3 sequence: CATTKGTTGELFF. The DNA for the CDR3 is TGTGCCACCACCAAAGGGACCACCGGGGAGCTGTTTTTT.

The chain is built from TRBV10-3 and TRBJ1-4; weak D call: TRBD1 (6 bases). V was cut by 10 bases and J by 6 bases, with 21 bases left in between. The germline gives CDR1 ENHRY, CDR2 SYGVKD. There are 15 residues in the CDR3. The CDR3 sequence is CARRQERLPYEKLFF. The CDR3 bases are TGTGCCAGACGACAGGAGAGGTTACCTTATGAAAAACTGTTTTTT.

The chain combines TRBV18 with TRBJ2-1; 7 bases line up with TRBD2. Germline V gene sequence: CDR1 KGHSH, CDR2 LQKENI. The CDR3 is made up of 15 amino acids. Germline trimming cut 1 base from V and 1 base from J; bases unmatched to any gene: 1. This chain's CDR3 is CASSPRGGSYNEQFF. The CDR3 coding sequence is TGTGCCAGCTCACCACGGGGGGGTTCCTACAATGAGCAGTTCTTC. Using reference TRBV18 and TRBJ2-1 for the parts outside the CDR3, the full variable domain is NAGVMQNPRHLVRRRGQEARLRCSPMKGHSHVYWYRQLPEEGLKFMVYLQKENIIDESGMPKERFSAEFPKEGPSILRIQQVVRGDSAAYFCASSPRGGSYNEQFFGPGTRLTVL.

V and J are TRBV19 and TRBJ2-3; D ambiguous. The germline V gene has CDR1 LNHDA and CDR2 SQIVND (reference sequence). The CDR3 covers 14 residues. Trimming took off 3 bases at V and 2 bases at J, with 9 bases between the two ends. The CDR3 DNA reads as TGTGCCAGTAGTATTTCCCAGTCCACAGATACGCAGTATTTT. Protein sequence: CASSISQSTDTQYF. Using reference TRBV19 and TRBJ2-3 for the parts outside the CDR3, the full variable domain is DGGITQSPKYLFRKEGQNVTLSCEQNLNHDAMYWYRQDPGQGLRLIYYSQIVNDFQKGDIAEGYSVSREKKESFPLTVTSAQKNPTAFYLCASSISQSTDTQYFGPGTRLTVL.

This clone was counted a few times. The V call is TRBV5-1, the J call TRBJ2-7, with D tentatively TRBD1 (6 bases). This CDR3 has 15 residues. From germline, CDR1 is SGHRS and CDR2 YFSETQ. Trimming took off 3 bases at V and 2 bases at J, with 15 bases between the two ends. CDR3: CASSSAGTNAYEQYF. CDR3 bases: TGCGCCAGCAGCTCGGCCGGGACAAACGCCTACGAGCAGTACTTC.

The V and J genes are TRBV11-3 and TRBJ2-7; D unresolved. The CDR3 is made up of 14 amino acids. CDR1 and CDR2 from the germline V gene are SGHNT and YENEEA. The V and J ends lost 1 base and 0 bases respectively, with 7 bases between them. Here the CDR3 reads CASSLAGTSYEQYF. The CDR3 DNA reads TGTGCCAGCAGCTTAGCGGGCACCTCCTACGAGCAGTACTTC.

This clone was picked up a small number of times. The chain is built from TRBV4-1 and TRBJ2-5; D gene ambiguous. Trimming took 1 base from V and 5 from J, leaving 14 bases between them. Germline CDR1 MGHRA, CDR2 YSYEKL. This CDR3 is 15 amino acids long. The CDR3 sequence: CASSQGSSSSETQYF. CDR3 DNA: TGCGCCAGCAGCCAAGGTTCGAGCAGCTCGGAGACCCAGTACTTC.

The CDR3 is CSAVTSGTGVDSNQPQHF. In nucleotides, the CDR3 is TGCAGCGCCGTAACCTCCGGGACAGGCGTGGATAGCAATCAGCCCCAGCATTTT. The chain couples TRBV29-1 to TRBJ1-5; TRBD1 agrees at 8 bases. The CDR3 extends over 18 amino acids. Looked up from germline, CDR1 is SQVTM and CDR2 is ANQGSEA. J gave up 0 bases and V 7 bases, and 17 bases lay outside the gene matches. Supplemented by reference TRBV29-1 and TRBJ1-5, the full variable domain reads SAVISQKPSRDICQRGTSLTIQCQVDSQVTMMFWYRQQPGQSLTLIATANQGSEATYESGFVIDKFPISRPNLTFSTLTVSNMSPEDSSIYLCSAVTSGTGVDSNQPQHFGDGTRLSIL.

This rearrangement joins TRBV3-1 (or the pseudogene TRBV3-2) to TRBJ1-2, with TRBD1 as a possible D gene (5 bases). The length of the CDR3 is 14 residues. Trimming stripped 10 bases from V and 5 bases from J, with 20 bases between. CDR1 and CDR2 from the germline V gene are LGHDT and YNNKEL (reference sequence). The CDR3 here is CATRRDSNSYGYTF. The CDR3 DNA is TGTGCCACCCGACGAGACAGCAACTCGTATGGCTACACCTTC.

The chain carries TRBV24-1 and TRBJ1-2, with a tentative D call TRBD1 (5 bases). Trimming cost V 5 bases and J 6 bases, with 6 bases left between them. CDR3 size: 11 residues. Germline V gives CDR1 KGHDR, CDR2 SFDVKD. The CDR3 DNA follows: TGTGCCACCAGTGTCAGGGATGGCTACACCTTC. It encodes CATSVRDGYTF.

The chain employs TRBV5-1 and TRBJ2-3; 16 bases align to TRBD2. V trimming: 3 bases; J trimming: 0 bases; junction bases outside the gene matches: 13. CDR1 is SGHRS, CDR2 YFSETQ, per germline. The CDR3 sequence is 21 residues long. CDR3 in amino acids: CASSSQGGLAGGRTSTDTQYF. DNA for the CDR3: TGCGCCAGCAGCTCCCAGGGGGGACTAGCGGGAGGGCGCACTAGCACAGATACGCAGTATTTT. Variable domain in full (rest from reference TRBV5-1 and TRBJ2-3): KAGVTQTPRYLIKTRGQQVTLSCSPISGHRSVSWYQQTPGQGLQFLFEYFSETQRNKGNFPGRFSGRQFSNSRSEMNVSTLELGDSALYLCASSSQGGLAGGRTSTDTQYFGPGTRLTVL.

The V gene is TRBV18, the J gene TRBJ1-5; 10 positions agree with TRBD1. Germline lookup yields CDR1 KGHSH and CDR2 LQKENI. The CDR3 runs to 17 residues. The V gene end was trimmed by 6 bases and the J gene end by 1 base; junction bases not matched to a gene: 9. DNA for the CDR3: TGTGCCAGCTCCCGGACAGGGGGTAGCCTGAGCAATCAGCCCCAGCATTTT. It yields the protein CASSRTGGSLSNQPQHF.